This record looks at one T cell receptor (beta chain) sequence and its context. This sample stems from a study of chemoradiotherapy in HPV16-positive cancers. Study details: Functional T-cell assays on a couple of HPV16-positive patients' cells defined candidate HPV-specific clones and common TCR motifs.

Repertoires were sampled repeatedly during chemoradiotherapy. V dropped 3 bases and J dropped 8 bases, with 10 bases sitting between them. The length of the CDR3 is 13 residues. CDR1 and CDR2 from the germline V gene are KGHSH and LQKENI. Method: immunoSEQ multiplex PCR; TCRdb's copy keeps in-frame clones and lacks some. The repertoire consists of roughly 23,000 clones, with roughly 92% occurring once and the leading ten covering roughly 15%. The sample consisted of blood, taken from a patient who underwent chemoradiotherapy. This sequence was found in a human donor with HPV-associated anogenital cancer. The chain joins TRBV18 to TRBJ1-4; no definite D call. The CDR3 protein is CASSPREGEKLFF. CDR3 coding DNA: TGTGCCAGCTCACCTCGGGAAGGGGAAAAACTGTTTTTT.